This TCR beta chain was obtained from a study of Tregs in tolerant kidney transplant recipients. This clone has just a few counts. Produced via immunoSEQ multiplex PCR; TCRdb's table is partial and in-frame only. Of roughly 66,000 clones in the sample, roughly 89% are singletons; the top ten hold approximately 9.9%. Trimming pared 4 bases from V and 3 bases from J, leaving 9 bases between. This CDR3 contains 13 residues. CDR1 and CDR2 from the germline V gene are LNHNV and YYDKDF (reference sequence). The source material was CD8+ T cells from blood, sampled before the transplant. The receptor's source is a human donor who received a combined kidney and bone marrow transplant. The rearrangement uses TRBV15 and TRBJ1-1; D unresolved. The CDR3 region has the DNA TGTGCCACCAGCAACGACTTTGACACTGAAGCTTTCTTT. Encoded protein: CATSNDFDTEAFF.